One and the same sample provided the 21 T cell receptor beta chains below, sequenced in a study of neoadjuvant anti-PD-1 for oral cavity cancer. Time point reported: after neoadjuvant nivolumab, at surgical resection. Produced via immunoSEQ multiplex PCR; TCRdb's table is partial and in-frame only. The repertoire holds about 23,000 clones, with 27% as singletons. The source material was tumor tissue, sampled after nivolumab (anti-PD-1) treatment. The receptors come from a person between 40 and 85 years old with oral cavity squamous cell carcinoma.

V usage is TRBV30 and J usage is TRBJ2-5; TRBD2 matches at 14 bases. Germline-derived CDR1 and CDR2 are GTSNPN and SVGIG (reference sequence). After removal of 0 bases from V and 4 bases from J, the junction contained 7 bases not matched to a gene. This CDR3 comprises 17 residues. The CDR3 protein is CAWSVPGLAGVRETQYF. The CDR3 coding sequence is TGTGCCTGGAGTGTTCCGGGACTAGCGGGAGTACGAGAGACCCAGTACTTC.

The rearrangement links TRBV27 to TRBJ2-7; D gene uncertain. CDR3 length: 13 amino acids. The V and J ends lost 2 bases and 2 bases respectively, with 7 bases between them. Germline V lookup: CDR1 MNHEY, CDR2 SMNVEV (reference sequence). CDR3 sequence: CASSLGYTYEQYF. For the CDR3, the DNA is TGTGCCAGCAGTTTAGGCTATACCTACGAGCAGTACTTC.

The chain joins TRBV7-3 to TRBJ2-7, with 13 positions matching TRBD2. This CDR3 region has 18 residues. Germline CDR1 reads SGHTA; CDR2 reads FQGTGA. V was clipped by 1 base and J by 0 bases; unmatched bases: 6. Here the CDR3 DNA reads TGTGCCAGCAGCTTAAGGACTAGCGGGAGTAGGAGCTCCTACGAGCAGTACTTC. It encodes CASSLRTSGSRSSYEQYF.

This clone was seen more than once but under ten times. The V and J genes are TRBV29-1 and TRBJ2-3, with TRBD2 identical over 13 bases. Germline trimming cut 7 bases from V and 5 bases from J; bases unmatched to any gene: 9. Per germline, CDR1 SQVTM and CDR2 ANQGSEA. The CDR3 has 15 amino acids. CDR3 coding DNA: TGCAGCGCCAACGGACTAGCGGGAGCGGTAGATACGCAGTATTTT. It codes for CSANGLAGAVDTQYF.

This clone showed up just a few times. The chain combines TRBV23-1 with TRBJ2-7; D may be TRBD1 or TRBD2 (5 bases each). TRBV23-1 is annotated as an ORF whose role is uncertain. V lost 4 bases to trimming and J lost 1 base, with 14 bases between them. CDR3 length equals 15 residues. The CDR3 bases are TGCGCCAGCAGTCTCGAGGGGACCTTTTCCTACGAGCAGTACTTC. This codes for CASSLEGTFSYEQYF.

The gene calls are TRBV30 and TRBJ1-6; TRBD1 aligns across 7 bases. This CDR3 spans 15 amino acids. Germline CDR1 reads GTSNPN; CDR2 reads SVGIG (reference sequence). The V gene end was trimmed by 0 bases and the J gene end by 9 bases; junction bases not matched to a gene: 8. The CDR3 is CAWSVGTGVSSPLHF. The CDR3 DNA reads TGTGCCTGGAGTGTTGGTACAGGGGTCTCTTCACCCCTCCACTTT.

This clone showed up just a few times. V and J are TRBV5-6 and TRBJ1-1; possible D gene TRBD1, 5 bases. V dropped 2 bases and J dropped 8 bases, with 7 bases sitting between them. Germline V gene lookup returns CDR1 SGHDT and CDR2 YYEEEE. The CDR3 loop spans 11 amino acids. The CDR3 protein is CASSFGTEAFF. The CDR3 DNA reads TGTGCCAGCAGCTTCGGGACGGAAGCTTTCTTT. Together with reference TRBV5-6 and TRBJ1-1, the CDR3 gives the full variable domain: DAGVTQSPTHLIKTRGQQVTLRCSPKSGHDTVSWYQQALGQGPQFIFQYYEEEERQRGNFPDRFSGHQFPNYSSELNVNALLLGDSALYLCASSFGTEAFFGQGTRLTVV.

This chain joins TRBV7-9 and TRBJ2-3, with a possible D match to TRBD1 (5 bases). The CDR3 is 16 residues long. Germline CDR1 and CDR2: SEHNR and FQNEAQ (reference sequence). Trimming took off 4 bases at V and 0 bases at J, with 14 bases between the two ends. The CDR3 DNA follows: TGTGCCAGCAGCTCGAACCCGTACAGGAGCACAGATACGCAGTATTTT. Its translation is CASSSNPYRSTDTQYF.

A few counts support this clone. The V gene is TRBV27, the J gene TRBJ2-1, with 10 bases that match TRBD1. The CDR3 covers 12 residues. From germline, CDR1 is MNHEY and CDR2 SMNVEV (reference sequence). Trimming removed 10 bases from V and 9 bases from J; junction bases left unmatched: 6. The CDR3, as DNA: TGTGCCACCGGGGACAGGGGAGGTGAGCAGTTCTTC. This gives the protein CATGDRGGEQFF.

This clone was seen a few times. The chain is built from TRBV6-4 and TRBJ1-2, with 7 bases matching TRBD1. CDR1 and CDR2 from the germline V gene are MRHNA and SNTAGT. V shed 0 bases, J shed 6 bases, and the junction held 1 base outside the gene matches. This CDR3 comprises 13 residues. The CDR3 loop reads CASSDSTGNGYTF. In DNA, the CDR3 is TGTGCCAGCAGTGACTCGACAGGGAATGGCTACACCTTC.

This clone occurred a few times. The chain couples TRBV6-5 to TRBJ1-4; D unclear. The germline CDR1 and CDR2 sequences are MNHEY and SVGAGI. The CDR3 contains 13 residues. With 5 bases removed from V and 6 bases from J, the gap between germline ends came to 10 bases. CDR3 DNA: TGTGCCAGCAGTAAACCCGGCCATGAAAAACTGTTTTTT. Its translation: CASSKPGHEKLFF.

The chain joins TRBV15 to TRBJ2-5; TRBD2 agrees at 8 bases. Germline CDR1 LNHNV, CDR2 YYDKDF (reference sequence). The CDR3 consists of 15 residues. The trim removed 0 bases at V and 5 bases at J, leaving 5 bases unmatched. CDR3 region: CATSREAGGGETQYF. CDR3 in DNA: TGTGCCACCAGCAGAGAGGCGGGAGGCGGTGAGACCCAGTACTTC.

This sequence joins TRBV4-1 and TRBJ1-5; unclear D gene. The CDR3 contains 13 residues. V was shortened by 0 bases and J by 4 bases, with 4 bases between the two germline ends. Germline-derived CDR1 and CDR2 are MGHRA and YSYEKL. As DNA, the CDR3 is TGCGCCAGCAGCCAAGACGGGAATCAGCCCCAGCATTTT. The encoded protein is CASSQDGNQPQHF.

This chain's CDR3 is CASSTGTTQYF. The CDR3 coding sequence is TGTGCCAGCAGCACCGGGACCACGCAGTATTTT. J is TRBJ2-3 and V is TRBV11-2; tentatively, D is TRBD1 or TRBD2 (5 bases each). CDR3 length equals 11 residues. V lost 5 bases, J lost 9 bases, and 9 bases lay in between. The germline CDR1 and CDR2 sequences are SGHAT and FQNNGV.

The chain employs TRBV9 and TRBJ1-1, with a weak D call TRBD1 (5 bases). The CDR3 extends over 15 amino acids. Germline V lookup: CDR1 SGDLS, CDR2 YYNGEE. Trimming removed 0 bases from V and 0 bases from J, with 9 bases in between. The CDR3 DNA follows: TGTGCCAGCAGCGTAGTAGCAGGGATGAACACTGAAGCTTTCTTT. This encodes CASSVVAGMNTEAFF.

This chain connects TRBV5-1 to TRBJ2-2; TRBD2 agrees at 9 bases. Germline CDR1 reads SGHRS; CDR2 reads YFSETQ. The CDR3 runs to 16 residues. V was pared by 4 bases and J by 5 bases, with 9 bases of the junction left unmatched. In DNA, the CDR3 is TGCGCCAGCAGCGCCCGACTAGCGGTGAAGACCGGGGAGCTGTTTTTT. It codes for CASSARLAVKTGELFF.

V usage is TRBV5-1 and J usage is TRBJ1-2, with TRBD1 matching over 10 bases. This CDR3 has 18 amino acids. With 3 bases clipped from V and 0 bases from J, the junction kept 11 bases outside the gene matches. Germline CDR1 is SGHRS and CDR2 is YFSETQ. CDR3 in amino acids: CASSWLTGGRAPNYGYTF. CDR3 in DNA: TGCGCCAGCAGCTGGCTGACAGGGGGCCGGGCCCCTAACTATGGCTACACCTTC.

The rearrangement links TRBV5-4 to TRBJ1-1, with 8 nucleotides matching TRBD1. The V gene end was trimmed by 5 bases and the J gene end by 3 bases; junction bases not matched to a gene: 3. Germline loops: CDR1 SGHNT, CDR2 YYREEE (reference sequence). The CDR3 totals 13 residues. CDR3 residues: CASSRDRHTEAFF. The CDR3 DNA is TGTGCCAGCAGTCGGGACAGGCACACTGAAGCTTTCTTT.

This chain uses TRBV30 with TRBJ1-1, with a tentative D call TRBD1 (5 bases). The germline V gene encodes CDR1 GTSNPN and CDR2 SVGIG (reference sequence). The CDR3 contains 12 residues. V shed 3 bases and J shed 4 bases, with 9 bases lying between them. CDR3 sequence: CAWSGTGTEAFF. The DNA for the CDR3 is TGTGCCTGGAGCGGGACGGGCACTGAAGCTTTCTTT.

This clone was seen a handful of times. V and J are TRBV9 and TRBJ2-7; 8 bases agree with TRBD1. CDR3 length: 15 amino acids. With V trimmed by 4 bases and J by 3 bases, 9 bases remained unmatched. Germline values: CDR1 SGDLS, CDR2 YYNGEE. In nucleotides, the CDR3 is TGTGCCAGCAGCACCCGGACAGGGTCGCACTACGAGCAGTACTTC. It yields the protein CASSTRTGSHYEQYF.

V usage is TRBV25-1 and J usage is TRBJ1-1, with a tentative D call TRBD1 (6 bases). Trimming took off 6 bases at V and 4 bases at J, with 12 bases between the two ends. This CDR3 comprises 13 residues. CDR1 MGHDK and CDR2 SYGVNS come from the germline V gene. The CDR3 nucleotides read TGTGCCAGCAGGAGGGGGGCAGCCACTGAAGCTTTCTTT. It codes for CASRRGAATEAFF.